The subject of this entry is one T cell receptor (beta chain). This entry is derived from a study of T-cell reconstitution after alpha-beta-depleted transplantation in children. CDR1 and CDR2 (germline): DFQATT, SNEGSKA (reference sequence). The CDR3 loop spans 16 amino acids. V shed 0 bases, J shed 6 bases, and the junction held 9 bases outside the gene matches. As it was prepared, the TCRbeta library received unique molecular identifiers. TCRdb itself ran the PCR reads through MiXCR, one entry per CDR3 protein. The sample yields about a million distinct CDR3 sequences, 25% to 30% seen once. The TCR originated in a boy in the first two years of life who had a stem cell transplant for SCID, so the T cells may come from the graft donor. The sample consisted of PBMCs, mostly from graft donor cells, taken 360 days after TCRalphabeta/CD19-depleted stem cell transplant. The V call is TRBV20-1, the J call TRBJ2-1; TRBD2 matches at 9 bases. In DNA form, the CDR3 reads TGCAGTGCTAGAGAACAGCCGGGACTAGCTGGCAATGAGCAGTTCTTC. It encodes CSAREQPGLAGNEQFF.